The 9 T cell receptor beta chains below all came from one sample that was sequenced in a study of Ad26.COV2.S vaccination and SARS-CoV-2 variants (dated by TCRdb to the early 2020s). Libraries came from the immunoSEQ multiplex PCR assay. TCRdb stores this immuneACCESS table with in-frame sequences only. Part of the clones is absent; in the studies checked, under half of the shortfall reflects unresolved V genes, and no reason is known for the rest. This sample gives some 180,000 clones in total; roughly 85% of them show up just once. The ten largest clones take up 5% to 6.5% of the sample. This specimen's time point label, per the study, means: individuals recovered from natural SARS-CoV-2 infection. Sequencing was performed on peripheral blood, taken after recovery from COVID-19. Receptor source: a human donor who had recovered from COVID-19.

This clone was counted only a few times. This sequence joins TRBV24-1 and TRBJ1-5; TRBD1 matches at 7 bases. V lost 5 bases, J lost 1 base, and 13 bases stayed unmatched. The CDR3 sequence is 18 residues long. Germline CDR1 KGHDR, CDR2 SFDVKD. This CDR3 reads CATSGLKGQPASNQPQHF. CDR3 nucleotide sequence: TGTGCCACCAGTGGCCTTAAGGGACAGCCAGCCAGCAATCAGCCCCAGCATTTT.

CDR3 DNA sequence: TGTGCCAGCAGTCCCGGACCTGGAAACACCATATATTTT. Protein product: CASSPGPGNTIYF. The chain has TRBV12-3 or TRBV12-4 and TRBJ1-3; D remains ambiguous. The CDR3 extends over 13 amino acids. Trimming stripped 5 bases from V and 2 bases from J, with 7 bases between.

The V call is TRBV7-9, the J call TRBJ1-1; D is perhaps TRBD1 (6 bases). Per the germline V gene, CDR1 is SEHNR and CDR2 is FQNEAQ (reference sequence). Trimming shortened V by 3 bases and J by 8 bases, and 7 bases separated the two germline ends. CDR3 length: 11 amino acids. The CDR3 DNA follows: TGTGCCAGCAGCTTGAGGGGGGAAGCTTTCTTT. Translating gives CASSLRGEAFF.

This sequence joins TRBV28 and TRBJ1-1; D possibly corresponds to TRBD1 (5 bases). Trimming shortened V by 2 bases and J by 4 bases, and 11 bases separated the two germline ends. The CDR3 is 14 residues long. Per germline, CDR1 MDHEN and CDR2 SYDVKM. The CDR3 DNA is TGTGCCAGCAGTTTAGGCGGGGCCAGCACTGAAGCTTTCTTT. Translated: CASSLGGASTEAFF. Full variable domain (outside the CDR3, taken from reference TRBV28 and TRBJ1-1): DVKVTQSSRYLVKRTGEKVFLECVQDMDHENMFWYRQDPGLGLRLIYFSYDVKMKEKGDIPEGYSVSREKKERFSLILESASTNQTSMYLCASSLGGASTEAFFGQGTRLTVV.

This clone came up once. V is TRBV10-3 and J is TRBJ2-1; D gene uncertain. Germline CDR1 and CDR2: ENHRY and SYGVKD. The CDR3 contains 12 residues. The V end was cut by 2 bases, the J end by 8 bases, with 7 bases between. CDR3 sequence: CAISEGRHEQFF. The DNA of the CDR3 is TGTGCCATCAGTGAGGGGCGGCATGAGCAGTTCTTC.

This clone came up once. The chain uses TRBV9 and TRBJ2-1, with TRBD1 matching over 7 bases. CDR1 SGDLS and CDR2 YYNGEE come from the germline V gene. J lost 2 bases, V lost 0 bases, and 2 bases had no gene match. This CDR3 spans 15 amino acids. The DNA for the CDR3 is TGTGCCAGCAGCGTAGATCAGGGGGCCTACAATGAGCAGTTCTTC. Translating it yields CASSVDQGAYNEQFF. Based on the CDR3 plus reference TRBV9 and TRBJ2-1, the full variable domain is DSGVTQTPKHLITATGQRVTLRCSPRSGDLSVYWYQQSLDQGLQFLIQYYNGEERAKGNILERFSAQQFPDLHSELNLSSLELGDSALYFCASSVDQGAYNEQFFGPGTRLTVL.

This sequence joins TRBV15 and TRBJ2-1; 13 bases are shared with TRBD2. V gave up 5 bases and J gave up 4 bases; unmatched junction bases: 5. CDR3 length: 16 residues. CDR1 LNHNV and CDR2 YYDKDF come from the germline V gene (reference sequence). The CDR3 spells CATSLGLAGPYNEQFF. The CDR3 region has the DNA TGTGCCACCAGCTTGGGACTAGCGGGACCTTACAATGAGCAGTTCTTC.

The genes are TRBV25-1 and TRBJ2-1; 10 bases align to TRBD2. This CDR3 is built from 18 residues. Germline CDR1 reads MGHDK; CDR2 reads SYGVNS. Trimming cost V 1 base and J 0 bases; bases outside gene matches: 6. CDR3 DNA: TGTGCCAGCAGTGAATTGGGTAGCGGGAGGCTCTCCTACAATGAGCAGTTCTTC. Protein product: CASSELGSGRLSYNEQFF.

The chain combines TRBV4-2 with TRBJ2-5; TRBD2 matches at 13 bases. CDR1 LGHNA and CDR2 YNFKEQ come from the germline V gene. With V trimmed by 0 bases and J by 4 bases, 5 bases remained unmatched. This CDR3 spans 17 amino acids. The CDR3 sequence: CASSQDQGLAGRETQYF. CDR3 in DNA: TGTGCCAGCAGCCAAGATCAGGGACTAGCGGGACGAGAGACCCAGTACTTC.